Reported below is one T cell receptor (beta chain). Antigen specificity is unknown. J was trimmed by 2 bases and V by 0 bases; bases with no gene match: 5. CDR1 and CDR2 (germline): MNHNS, SASEGT. This CDR3 contains 16 residues. The data were taken from a study of cytomegalovirus exposure and HLA in healthy donors. Study results and limitations: Several of the most significant clusters appeared linked to common viral pathogens, based on a later analysis. Among TCR beta chains, those listed as cytomegalovirus-associated numbered around 180. Published work reported that the classifier diagnosed cytomegalovirus status with high specificity and sensitivity.

Vbeta (60) and Jbeta (13) primers were used in the PCR. Clones were sequenced by immunoSEQ multiplex PCR, and TCRdb holds only the in-frame ones, with some missing. The repertoire has under 200,000 clones, over 60% of them found once; the top ten carry about 1.4%. The sample taken for sequencing was PBMCs. This receptor was identified in a girl aged 5-17 years in good health and CMV-seronegative. The chain combines TRBV6-1 with TRBJ2-3, with TRBD1 identical over 7 bases. The CDR3 here is CASSEARQGYTDTQYF. DNA of the CDR3: TGTGCCAGCAGTGAAGCTCGACAGGGTTACACAGATACGCAGTATTTT.